Shown below are 26 T cell receptor beta chains from a single sample sequenced in a study of T cell responses to AZD1222 COVID-19 vaccine (TCRdb year 2021). Libraries were prepared through the immunoSEQ multiplex PCR assay. TCRdb provides this immuneACCESS table in a form limited to in-frame rearrangements. Some clones are lacking; in checked studies, under half of them reflect an unresolved V gene, and why the rest are absent is not known. The sample table records more than 80,000 clones; 90% of these occur just once. In total, the top ten clones hold approximately 4.7% of the sample. Explained via the paper, the time point label denotes: baseline before first vaccination. This sample comprised peripheral blood, obtained on day 0 of AZD1222 vaccination. These receptors were taken from an adult in good health.

J is TRBJ2-7 and V is TRBV3-1 (or the pseudogene TRBV3-2); maybe TRBD1 (5 bases). This CDR3 is built from 14 residues. Trimming removed 0 bases from V and 5 bases from J, with 11 bases in between. Germline CDR1 is LGHDT and CDR2 is YNNKEL (reference sequence). CDR3 nucleotide sequence: TGTGCCAGCAGCCAAGAACCAGGGCGGCACGAGCAGTACTTC. Protein: CASSQEPGRHEQYF.

In regard to this clone: A junction end diverges from the germline sequence, so it may reflect a read error. This sequence joins TRBV10-3 and TRBJ1-1, with TRBD1 matching 8 bases. The CDR3 has 15 residues. Germline CDR1 and CDR2: ENHRY and SYGVKD. The CDR3 coding sequence is TGTGCCATCACTGAGACAGGGGTCATGAACACTGAAGCTTTCTTT. It specifies CAITETGVMNTEAFF.

In its sample, this clone was seen a few times. V and J are TRBV18 and TRBJ2-1, with 7 bases that match TRBD2. With 3 bases clipped from V and 3 bases from J, the junction kept 5 bases outside the gene matches. CDR1 is KGHSH, CDR2 LQKENI, per germline. CDR3 length: 15 amino acids. The CDR3 protein is CASSPGRENYNEQFF. The CDR3 nucleotides are TGTGCCAGCTCACCCGGGCGGGAGAACTACAATGAGCAGTTCTTC.

V usage is TRBV10-3 and J usage is TRBJ1-2; 9 bases fit TRBD1. This CDR3 is built from 17 residues. Trimming removed 6 bases from V and 0 bases from J; junction bases left unmatched: 11. Germline V gene data show CDR1 as ENHRY and CDR2 as SYGVKD. CDR3 coding DNA: TGTGCCATCAGGGCCTCGGGGACAGGGACTACTAACTATGGCTACACCTTC. This sequence encodes CAIRASGTGTTNYGYTF.

This clone was seen a handful of times. The rearrangement joins TRBV7-9 to TRBJ2-5; D is ambiguous. Trimming cost V 5 bases and J 5 bases, with 15 bases left between them. Germline-derived CDR1 and CDR2 are SEHNR and FQNEAQ (reference sequence). The CDR3 is 14 residues long. DNA of the CDR3: TGTGCCAGCAGCCCGATGGACGTTCAGGAGACCCAGTACTTC. Translation: CASSPMDVQETQYF.

The chain couples TRBV20-1 to TRBJ1-2; the D gene is possibly TRBD1 (5 bases). Per the germline V gene, CDR1 is DFQATT and CDR2 is SNEGSKA (reference sequence). The CDR3 has 11 amino acids. V was trimmed by 6 bases and J by 2 bases, leaving 7 bases between them. CDR3 DNA sequence: TGCAGTGCCGACAGCAACTATGGCTACACCTTC. It codes for CSADSNYGYTF.

The V call is TRBV5-6, the J call TRBJ1-5; D not resolved. V dropped 1 base and J dropped 4 bases, with 3 bases sitting between them. Looked up from germline, CDR1 is SGHDT and CDR2 is YYEEEE. The CDR3 has 12 amino acids. This chain's CDR3 is CASSLINQPQHF. The CDR3 nucleotides read TGTGCCAGCAGCTTGATAAATCAGCCCCAGCATTTT.

This chain connects TRBV9 to TRBJ2-7; 10 bases match TRBD2. Germline V gene lookup returns CDR1 SGDLS and CDR2 YYNGEE. The CDR3 sequence is 14 residues long. J gave up 7 bases and V 4 bases, and 8 bases lay outside the gene matches. The CDR3 sequence is CASSLAAGGGEQYF. The CDR3 coding sequence is TGTGCCAGCAGCCTAGCAGCGGGAGGGGGAGAGCAGTACTTC.

The chain is built from TRBV27 and TRBJ1-1, with 7 nucleotides matching TRBD1. V gave up 2 bases and J gave up 6 bases; unmatched junction bases: 6. Germline V gene lookup returns CDR1 MNHEY and CDR2 SMNVEV (reference sequence). The CDR3 contains 14 residues. Written as DNA, the CDR3 is TGTGCCAGCAGTTTAAAGGGGGCGAGGGCTGAAGCTTTCTTT. It is translated as CASSLKGARAEAFF.

V is TRBV18 and J is TRBJ1-6, with D possibly being TRBD1 (6 bases). Trimming pared 6 bases from V and 5 bases from J, leaving 20 bases between. Germline loops: CDR1 KGHSH, CDR2 LQKENI. The CDR3 extends over 17 amino acids. CDR3: CASSPVAGAFDNSPLHF. Here the CDR3 DNA reads TGTGCCAGCTCGCCCGTAGCAGGGGCGTTCGATAATTCACCCCTCCACTTT.

The chain has TRBV11-1 and TRBJ2-1; the match to TRBD2 covers 11 bases. The CDR3 is made up of 16 amino acids. The germline CDR1 and CDR2 sequences are SGHAT and FQDESV (reference sequence). J lost 7 bases, V lost 4 bases, and 9 bases had no gene match. The CDR3 DNA sequence: TGTGCCAGCAGCTACGAGACTAGCGGGGTTGGTAATGAGCAGTTCTTC. As protein: CASSYETSGVGNEQFF.

The genes are TRBV7-8 and TRBJ2-1; TRBD1 aligns across 8 bases. This CDR3 has 15 residues. V shed 4 bases and J 5 bases; nucleotides not matched to a gene: 7. Germline V gives CDR1 SGHVS, CDR2 FQNEAQ. The CDR3 loop is CASSWTGTPNNEQFF. CDR3 coding DNA: TGTGCCAGCAGCTGGACAGGGACTCCTAACAATGAGCAGTTCTTC.

The J gene is TRBJ1-1, the V gene TRBV25-1; no clear D gene. The CDR3 is made up of 15 amino acids. CDR1 is MGHDK and CDR2 is SYGVNS in the germline V gene. V was pared by 5 bases and J by 0 bases, with 13 bases between. The CDR3 sequence: CASSNLNSMNTEAFF. The CDR3 DNA reads TGTGCCAGCAGTAACCTGAATTCAATGAACACTGAAGCTTTCTTT.

The gene calls are TRBV19 and TRBJ2-7; D tentatively reads TRBD1 or TRBD2 (6 bases each). The CDR3 totals 15 residues. The germline V gene has CDR1 LNHDA and CDR2 SQIVND (reference sequence). The V end was cut by 1 base, the J end by 0 bases, with 10 bases between. CDR3 loop: CASSIGGAHSYEQYF. The CDR3 DNA follows: TGTGCCAGTAGTATAGGGGGGGCTCACTCCTACGAGCAGTACTTC.

V usage is TRBV5-1 and J usage is TRBJ2-2; D may be TRBD1 (7 bases). V was trimmed by 0 bases and J by 7 bases, leaving 13 bases between them. Germline V gene lookup returns CDR1 SGHRS and CDR2 YFSETQ. This CDR3 comprises 15 residues. In nucleotides, the CDR3 is TGCGCCAGCAGCTTGGACAGGGGAGGCATCGGGGAGCTGTTTTTT. Encoded protein: CASSLDRGGIGELFF.

The chain combines TRBV14 with TRBJ2-7; possible D gene TRBD1, 6 bases. V dropped 1 base and J dropped 0 bases, with 13 bases sitting between them. The CDR3 consists of 16 residues. Germline CDR1 reads SGHDN; CDR2 reads FVKESK. The CDR3 region is CASSQVERGNSYEQYF. The CDR3 DNA reads TGTGCCAGCAGCCAAGTAGAAAGGGGGAACTCCTACGAGCAGTACTTC.

This sequence joins TRBV7-6 and TRBJ1-5, with D possibly being TRBD1 (6 bases). The CDR3 is made up of 16 amino acids. Deletions cut 4 bases from V and 2 bases from J, with 15 bases between. Germline CDR1 reads SGHVS; CDR2 reads FNYEAQ. In DNA, the CDR3 is TGTGCCAGCAGCTCTCTCGGGGGCGCGGGCAATCAGCCCCAGCATTTT. Translating it yields CASSSLGGAGNQPQHF.

J is TRBJ2-1 and V is TRBV5-1; TRBD2 agrees at 12 bases. The germline gives CDR1 SGHRS, CDR2 YFSETQ. J was trimmed by 7 bases and V by 4 bases; bases with no gene match: 12. This CDR3 has 17 residues. CDR3 DNA sequence: TGCGCCAGCAGCCTCCGAGATAACCTAGCGGGAGGGAATGAGCAGTTCTTC. Translated: CASSLRDNLAGGNEQFF. Looking up the rest from reference TRBV5-1 and TRBJ2-1 gives the full variable domain: KAGVTQTPRYLIKTRGQQVTLSCSPISGHRSVSWYQQTPGQGLQFLFEYFSETQRNKGNFPGRFSGRQFSNSRSEMNVSTLELGDSALYLCASSLRDNLAGGNEQFFGPGTRLTVL.

This sequence joins TRBV5-1 and TRBJ2-7; 10 nucleotides line up with TRBD2. The trim removed 1 base at V and 2 bases at J, leaving 6 bases unmatched. The CDR3 sequence is 16 residues long. Germline V CDR1 and CDR2: SGHRS, YFSETQ. The CDR3 DNA follows: TGCGCCAGCAGCTTGTGGGGGACTAGCGACCCCTACGAGCAGTACTTC. This gives the protein CASSLWGTSDPYEQYF. The whole variable domain, remainder taken from reference TRBV5-1 and TRBJ2-7, is KAGVTQTPRYLIKTRGQQVTLSCSPISGHRSVSWYQQTPGQGLQFLFEYFSETQRNKGNFPGRFSGRQFSNSRSEMNVSTLELGDSALYLCASSLWGTSDPYEQYFGPGTRLTVT.

The chain is built from TRBV5-1 and TRBJ2-2; the match to TRBD2 covers 8 bases. The CDR3 spans 16 residues. Germline values: CDR1 SGHRS, CDR2 YFSETQ. The V and J ends lost 4 bases and 3 bases, in that order; junction bases with no gene match: 8. The CDR3 bases are TGCGCCAGCAGCGCGCCCGGGACTAGACACACCGGGGAGCTGTTTTTT. It specifies CASSAPGTRHTGELFF.

The J gene is TRBJ2-2, the V gene TRBV6-2 or TRBV6-3; 9 positions agree with TRBD2. After removal of 0 bases from V and 3 bases from J, the junction contained 2 bases not matched to a gene. Germline lookup yields CDR1 MNHEY and CDR2 SVGEGT. This CDR3 has 16 residues. In DNA, the CDR3 is TGTGCCAGCAGTTACTCTAGCGGGAGCTACACCGGGGAGCTGTTTTTT. It yields the protein CASSYSSGSYTGELFF.

V usage is TRBV3-1 (or the pseudogene TRBV3-2) and J usage is TRBJ1-5; D is undetermined. The CDR3 totals 13 residues. CDR1 and CDR2 (germline): LGHDT, YNNKEL (reference sequence). V shed 1 base and J shed 4 bases, with 5 bases lying between them. Here the CDR3 DNA reads TGTGCCAGCAGCCAAGGCTATAATCAGCCCCAGCATTTT. Its translation is CASSQGYNQPQHF.

This chain connects TRBV19 to TRBJ2-3, with D unresolved. There are 12 residues in the CDR3. Trimming removed 4 bases from V and 2 bases from J, with 4 bases in between. Per the germline V gene, CDR1 is LNHDA and CDR2 is SQIVND (reference sequence). CDR3 sequence reads: CASSKYTDTQYF. For the CDR3, the DNA is TGTGCCAGTAGTAAATACACAGATACGCAGTATTTT. Drawing the rest from reference TRBV19 and TRBJ2-3, the complete variable domain is DGGITQSPKYLFRKEGQNVTLSCEQNLNHDAMYWYRQDPGQGLRLIYYSQIVNDFQKGDIAEGYSVSREKKESFPLTVTSAQKNPTAFYLCASSKYTDTQYFGPGTRLTVL.

V gene TRBV10-3 combines with J gene TRBJ2-3; the match to TRBD1 covers 9 bases. This CDR3 contains 17 residues. CDR1 and CDR2 (germline): ENHRY, SYGVKD. J lost 1 base, V lost 0 bases, and 5 bases had no gene match. The CDR3 spells CAISESGTGFGTDTQYF. The CDR3 DNA sequence: TGTGCCATCAGTGAGTCAGGGACAGGGTTTGGCACAGATACGCAGTATTTT.

The V call is TRBV28, the J call TRBJ2-2; 12 bases are a match to TRBD2. The length of the CDR3 is 17 residues. Germline assignment: CDR1 MDHEN and CDR2 SYDVKM. Trimming at V came to 4 bases and at J to 5 bases, leaving 8 bases not matched to a gene. CDR3 sequence: CASSSSGRALRTGELFF. DNA of the CDR3: TGTGCCAGCAGTTCTAGCGGGAGGGCCCTCCGTACCGGGGAGCTGTTTTTT.

This sequence joins TRBV7-6 and TRBJ2-2; D might be TRBD1 (5 bases). This CDR3 region has 15 residues. The V gene's germline CDR1 is SGHVS and CDR2 FNYEAQ. Trimming cost V 2 bases and J 1 base, with 8 bases left between them. The CDR3 is CASSLNGQNTGELFF. The CDR3 DNA follows: TGTGCCAGCAGCTTAAACGGACAGAACACCGGGGAGCTGTTTTTT.